This TCR beta chain is drawn from a study of CD8+CD57+ T cells in acquired aplastic anemia. Study information: Sorted CD4+ and CD8+ cell DNA averaged around 3 ug.

Findings and limits, study-wide: Around 29 shared CD8+ CDR3s appeared highly expressed within patients' immunodominant clones.

A remark on this clonotype: Its specificity is unknown.

The study profiled TCR beta VDJ and CDR3 using genomic DNA as template. One entry per CDR3 protein, called by TCRdb with MiXCR from the reads. The sample lists 170,000 or so distinct CDR3 sequences; less than 65% were seen once. Only patients with CD8+CD57+ cell expansion on flow cytometry were chosen for sequencing. A severe acquired aplastic anemia diagnosis applied to all patients. When blood sampling took place, the patients had received no therapy. Input material: sorted CD4+, CD8+, or CD8+CD57+ T cells (not recorded which) from PBMCs. The receptor was isolated from a human donor with aplastic anemia.

CDR3 nucleotides: TGTGCCAGCAGCAAAACTAGCGGGAGCGCTTACGAGCAGTACTTC. Translating it yields CASSKTSGSAYEQYF. The chain links TRBV6-1 to TRBJ2-7, with TRBD2 identical over 11 bases. The CDR3 runs 15 residues. Losses at the gene ends were 6 bases for V and 4 bases for J; bases not matched to a gene: 8. Germline V gene sequence: CDR1 MNHNS, CDR2 SASEGT.